The 10 T cell receptor beta chains listed next were all sequenced from one sample in a study of T cell responses to AZD1222 COVID-19 vaccine. Sequencing was performed with immunoSEQ multiplex PCR; in TCRdb, only in-frame clones are kept and a portion is missing. Seen here are 150,000 to 200,000 clones, about 90% observed once, and the top ten hold around 0.98%. The specimen comprised peripheral blood, sampled 28 days after the second AZD1222 dose. Receptor source: an adult who received the AZD1222 COVID-19 vaccine.

The rearrangement uses TRBV19 and TRBJ2-3, with TRBD1 matching over 7 bases. This CDR3 has 15 residues. V lost 3 bases and J lost 4; bases outside the gene matches: 7. CDR1 is LNHDA, CDR2 SQIVND, per germline (reference sequence). The CDR3, as DNA: TGTGCCAGTAGTATTCAAAGGGGGCGGTCAGATACGCAGTATTTT. This codes for CASSIQRGRSDTQYF.

The V gene is TRBV9, the J gene TRBJ2-1, with TRBD1 identical over 10 bases. CDR1 and CDR2 from the germline V gene are SGDLS and YYNGEE. V dropped 7 bases and J dropped 12; count of bases not matched to a gene: 16. This CDR3 is 15 amino acids long. CDR3 sequence: CASQGGPGQGSAQFF. In DNA form, the CDR3 reads TGTGCCAGCCAAGGGGGACCGGGACAGGGGAGCGCGCAGTTCTTC.

This clone was detected only once. The chain carries TRBV2 and TRBJ1-2, with 8 bases identical to TRBD1. V was pared by 6 bases and J by 4 bases, with 7 bases of the junction left unmatched. The CDR3 runs 14 residues. Germline V gene lookup returns CDR1 SNHLY and CDR2 FYNNEI. CDR3 region: CASSPQGAIYGYTF. The CDR3 bases are TGTGCCAGCAGCCCCCAGGGGGCTATCTATGGCTACACCTTC. The whole variable domain, remainder taken from reference TRBV2 and TRBJ1-2, is EPEVTQTPSHQVTQMGQEVILRCVPISNHLYFYWYRQILGQKVEFLVSFYNNEISEKSEIFDDQFSVERPDGSNFTLKIRSTKLEDSAMYFCASSPQGAIYGYTFGSGTRLTVV.

This sequence joins TRBV7-2 and TRBJ1-5, with a possible D match to TRBD1 (6 bases). Germline CDR1 is SGHTA and CDR2 is FQGNSA. Trimming cost V 1 base and J 6 bases, with 22 bases left between them. The CDR3 has 18 amino acids. The CDR3 region has the DNA TGTGCCAGCAGCTTAGGGGCTCCGGGGGCCAAGGGCGGTCAGCCCCAGCATTTT. Protein sequence: CASSLGAPGAKGGQPQHF. Variable domain in full (rest from reference TRBV7-2 and TRBJ1-5): GAGVSQSPSNKVTEKGKDVELRCDPISGHTALYWYRQSLGQGLEFLIYFQGNSAPDKSGLPSDRFSAERTGGSVSTLTIQRTQQEDSAVYLCASSLGAPGAKGGQPQHFGDGTRLSIL.

The rearrangement joins TRBV5-4 to TRBJ1-2; tentative D call: TRBD1 (5 bases). The CDR3 runs 13 residues. Germline lookup yields CDR1 SGHNT and CDR2 YYREEE (reference sequence). Trimming cost V 0 bases and J 5 bases, with 8 bases left between them. CDR3 in DNA: TGTGCCAGCAGCTTGGCGGCAGGGTATGGCTACACCTTC. Residues: CASSLAAGYGYTF. Complete variable domain (other parts from reference TRBV5-4 and TRBJ1-2): ETGVTQSPTHLIKTRGQQVTLRCSSQSGHNTVSWYQQALGQGPQFIFQYYREEENGRGNFPPRFSGLQFPNYSSELNVNALELDDSALYLCASSLAAGYGYTFGSGTRLTVV.

This clone was counted a few times. The CDR3 spells CASSQGTSTEGEQYF. CDR3 nucleotide sequence: TGTGCCAGCAGCCAAGGTACGAGCACCGAGGGCGAGCAGTACTTC. The V gene is TRBV4-2, the J gene TRBJ2-7; a possible D gene is TRBD2 (5 bases). Germline CDR1 reads LGHNA; CDR2 reads YNFKEQ. V was trimmed by 1 base and J by 6 bases, leaving 16 bases between them. This CDR3 is 15 amino acids long.

This rearrangement joins TRBV11-2 to TRBJ1-2, with a tentative D call TRBD1 (5 bases). Germline loops: CDR1 SGHAT, CDR2 FQNNGV. This CDR3 has 16 residues. Trimming left V 5 bases short and J 3 bases short, with 19 bases between. The CDR3 protein is CASSPLRGGRDYGYTF. The CDR3 DNA sequence: TGTGCCAGCAGCCCGCTTCGCGGGGGAAGAGACTATGGCTACACCTTC.

The V gene is TRBV11-2, the J gene TRBJ1-3; D is unclear. The CDR3 has 15 amino acids. Germline V CDR1 and CDR2: SGHAT, FQNNGV. V lost 1 base to trimming and J lost 0 bases, with 7 bases between them. CDR3 in amino acids: CASSLGFASGNTIYF. For the CDR3, the DNA is TGTGCCAGCAGCTTAGGCTTCGCCTCTGGAAACACCATATATTTT.

This rearrangement joins TRBV10-1 to TRBJ2-5; no reliable D call. CDR1 is WNHNN and CDR2 is SYGVQD in the germline V gene (reference sequence). This CDR3 has 13 amino acids. Trimming pared 0 bases from V and 7 bases from J, leaving 9 bases between. In DNA, the CDR3 is TGCGCCAGCAGTGAGTCGCAGCGTGGGACCCAGTACTTC. Protein sequence: CASSESQRGTQYF.

V usage is TRBV14 and J usage is TRBJ1-1, with no clear D. The CDR3 is 12 amino acids. With 6 bases removed from V and 7 bases from J, the gap between germline ends came to 12 bases. CDR1 and CDR2 (germline): SGHDN, FVKESK. The CDR3 loop is CASSYRLFEAFF. The CDR3 DNA reads TGTGCCAGCAGTTACCGACTTTTTGAAGCTTTCTTT.